These 17 T cell receptor beta chains came from one sample sequenced in a study. Each CDR3 protein is one row after TCRdb ran MiXCR on the 5' RACE reads. The repertoire holds tens of thousands of distinct CDR3 sequences, approximately 27% seen once, with less than 2.5% in the top ten. The sorted Tregs were CD4+CD25+CD127-/low cells. Sequenced material: tumor-infiltrating Tregs sorted from the breast tumor. Receptors were obtained from a female donor with breast cancer.

The genes are TRBV6-5 and TRBJ2-5, with no clear D. Germline V gene sequence: CDR1 MNHEY, CDR2 SVGAGI. The ends were cut back, 0 bases at V and 1 base at J, with 12 bases in the middle. The CDR3 loop spans 16 amino acids. The CDR3 nucleotides are TGTGCCAGCAGTTACTCGAAATTGGTGGTCCAAGAGACCCAGTACTTC. Translating gives CASSYSKLVVQETQYF.

Turning to this clonotype: It may be a read error: a sequence one base away is much more abundant. This CDR3 is missing its conserved last phenylalanine or tryptophan, likely due to a read error. The chain recombines TRBV20-1 with TRBJ1-1; D not resolved. The CDR3 length is 13 residues. V was trimmed by 1 base and J by 1 base, leaving 7 bases between them. The V gene's germline CDR1 is DFQATT and CDR2 SNEGSKA (reference sequence). CDR3 DNA: TGCAGTGCTAGAGTTCGAGCGAACACTGAAGCTTTCCTT. Translation gives CSARVRANTEAFL.

This clonotype was seen a few times. V is TRBV7-2 and J is TRBJ1-1, with D hard to call. This CDR3 is built from 13 residues. Germline V gives CDR1 SGHTA, CDR2 FQGNSA. The V end was cut by 3 bases, the J end by 3 bases, with 8 bases between. This chain's CDR3 is CASSFSVDTEAFF. The CDR3 DNA sequence: TGTGCCAGCAGCTTCTCGGTGGACACTGAAGCTTTCTTT.

Turning to this clonotype: The junction departs from the called germline gene at one end, perhaps through a read error. The J gene is TRBJ1-1, the V gene TRBV7-9; 11 bases match TRBD1. Per germline, CDR1 SEHNR and CDR2 FQNEAQ (reference sequence). This CDR3 is built from 14 residues. CDR3 protein: CTSSKGQGATEAFF. CDR3 nucleotides: TGTACCAGCAGCAAAGGACAGGGGGCCACTGAAGCTTTCTTT.

This clonotype was observed at least ten times. The chain carries TRBV6-1 and TRBJ1-2; no firm D call. CDR3 length: 14 residues. Trimming took off 0 bases at V and 4 bases at J, with 9 bases between the two ends. The germline V gene has CDR1 MNHNS and CDR2 SASEGT. The CDR3 sequence: CASSEARTSYGYTF. Here the CDR3 DNA reads TGTGCCAGCAGTGAAGCAAGGACGTCCTATGGCTACACCTTC.

This chain joins TRBV28 and TRBJ2-3, with 9 bases matching TRBD2. After removal of 8 bases from V and 1 base from J, the junction contained 13 bases not matched to a gene. The CDR3 is 17 residues long. CDR1 and CDR2 from the germline V gene are MDHEN and SYDVKM. The CDR3, as DNA: TGTGCCAGCGCGCCCATTGGACTAGCGCGTCGCACAGATACGCAGTATTTT. Translating gives CASAPIGLARRTDTQYF.

This rearrangement joins TRBV20-1 to TRBJ2-3; D may be TRBD1 or TRBD2 (5 bases each). This CDR3 has 15 amino acids. The ends were cut back, 0 bases at V and 4 bases at J, with 14 bases in the middle. Per germline, CDR1 DFQATT and CDR2 SNEGSKA (reference sequence). Here the CDR3 DNA reads TGCAGTGCTAGAGAATCGGGGCCGACGGCAGATACGCAGTATTTT. As protein: CSARESGPTADTQYF.

This clonotype was detected many times. The chain employs TRBV5-1 and TRBJ2-3, with 9 bases fitting TRBD2. V lost 6 bases to trimming and J lost 5 bases; unmatched junction nucleotides: 7. Germline V gives CDR1 SGHRS, CDR2 YFSETQ. The CDR3 runs 14 residues. CDR3 sequence reads: CASTPAGGIDTQYF. The CDR3 DNA is TGCGCCAGCACCCCAGCGGGAGGAATAGATACGCAGTATTTT. Full variable domain (remainder filled in from reference TRBV5-1 and TRBJ2-3): KAGVTQTPRYLIKTRGQQVTLSCSPISGHRSVSWYQQTPGQGLQFLFEYFSETQRNKGNFPGRFSGRQFSNSRSEMNVSTLELGDSALYLCASTPAGGIDTQYFGPGTRLTVL.

This clonotype was seen ten or more times. J is TRBJ2-7 and V is TRBV20-1; weak D call: TRBD2 (6 bases). The CDR3 length is 15 residues. V was pared by 3 bases and J by 7 bases, with 22 bases between. The germline V gene encodes CDR1 DFQATT and CDR2 SNEGSKA (reference sequence). CDR3: CSASPLAGFSTEQYF. The CDR3 DNA follows: TGCAGTGCTAGCCCACTCGCGGGGTTTTCTACGGAGCAGTACTTC.

This clonotype came up a few times. Possible read error: a much larger clone is one base away. The V gene is TRBV5-1, the J gene TRBJ2-7; 10 nucleotides align to TRBD1. CDR1 is SGHRS and CDR2 is YFSETQ in the germline V gene. The CDR3 loop spans 14 amino acids. The CDR3: CTSSQRQGAYEQYF. The CDR3 DNA reads as TGCACCAGCAGCCAACGACAGGGGGCTTACGAGCAGTACTTC.

The chain is built from TRBV20-1 and TRBJ2-1; possible D gene TRBD2, 6 bases. This CDR3 is 14 amino acids long. The ends were cut back, 3 bases at V and 8 bases at J, with 17 bases in the middle. The germline V gene has CDR1 DFQATT and CDR2 SNEGSKA (reference sequence). CDR3 nucleotide sequence: TGCAGTGCTAGCCCCCTTCGGGGGAAGGATGAGCAGTTCTTC. Amino acids: CSASPLRGKDEQFF.

As to this clonotype: One junction end does not reproduce the germline sequence, and a read error may be involved. The chain combines TRBV5-1 with TRBJ1-1; D is uncertain. The length of the CDR3 is 15 residues. Germline CDR1 reads SGHRS; CDR2 reads YFSETQ. The CDR3 DNA reads TGCGCCAGCAGCTTGGTATCGGGATTGAACGCTGAAGCTTTCTTT. Translated: CASSLVSGLNAEAFF.

The CDR3 DNA reads as TGTGCCAGCGCCCAGCGGAGCTCCCTGGAAAACAATGAGCAGTTCTTC. Amino acid sequence: CASAQRSSLENNEQFF. The V and J genes are TRBV4-2 and TRBJ2-1, with TRBD2 as a possible D gene (5 bases). Germline values: CDR1 LGHNA, CDR2 YNFKEQ. The CDR3 is 16 amino acids. V was shortened by 8 bases and J by 5 bases, with 22 bases between the two germline ends.

The rearrangement links TRBV20-1 to TRBJ2-3, with 8 bases aligning to TRBD2. The CDR3 extends over 16 amino acids. V was pared by 7 bases and J by 4 bases, with 16 bases of the junction left unmatched. Germline lookup yields CDR1 DFQATT and CDR2 SNEGSKA (reference sequence). CDR3 protein: CSVARGAGAGSDTQYF. CDR3 DNA: TGCAGTGTCGCGCGGGGGGCGGGAGCGGGGTCAGATACGCAGTATTTT.

The chain recombines TRBV2 with TRBJ1-1; TRBD1 matches 7 bases. This CDR3 region has 16 residues. The V gene end was trimmed by 6 bases and the J gene end by 0 bases; junction bases not matched to a gene: 10. In germline, CDR1 is SNHLY, CDR2 FYNNEI. CDR3: CASSLYSTGVNTEAFF. The CDR3 region has the DNA TGTGCCAGCAGCCTATACAGTACAGGGGTGAACACTGAAGCTTTCTTT.

The chain uses TRBV28 and TRBJ1-1; a weak D match, TRBD1 (5 bases). Trimming shortened V by 5 bases and J by 4 bases, and 11 bases separated the two germline ends. CDR3 length equals 13 residues. Germline CDR1 is MDHEN and CDR2 is SYDVKM. The CDR3 loop is CASSPRDRTEAFF. DNA for the CDR3: TGTGCCAGCAGTCCTCGGGACCGCACTGAAGCTTTCTTT. Full variable domain (missing parts from reference TRBV28 and TRBJ1-1): DVKVTQSSRYLVKRTGEKVFLECVQDMDHENMFWYRQDPGLGLRLIYFSYDVKMKEKGDIPEGYSVSREKKERFSLILESASTNQTSMYLCASSPRDRTEAFFGQGTRLTVV.

This chain links TRBV4-1 with TRBJ1-2, with 7 bases identical to TRBD1. In germline, CDR1 is MGHRA, CDR2 YSYEKL. The trim removed 6 bases at V and 4 bases at J, leaving 11 bases unmatched. The CDR3 length is 15 residues. As DNA, the CDR3 is TGCGCCAGCAGTCTTCTCGAGACAGGGATCTATGGCTACACCTTC. Translating gives CASSLLETGIYGYTF.